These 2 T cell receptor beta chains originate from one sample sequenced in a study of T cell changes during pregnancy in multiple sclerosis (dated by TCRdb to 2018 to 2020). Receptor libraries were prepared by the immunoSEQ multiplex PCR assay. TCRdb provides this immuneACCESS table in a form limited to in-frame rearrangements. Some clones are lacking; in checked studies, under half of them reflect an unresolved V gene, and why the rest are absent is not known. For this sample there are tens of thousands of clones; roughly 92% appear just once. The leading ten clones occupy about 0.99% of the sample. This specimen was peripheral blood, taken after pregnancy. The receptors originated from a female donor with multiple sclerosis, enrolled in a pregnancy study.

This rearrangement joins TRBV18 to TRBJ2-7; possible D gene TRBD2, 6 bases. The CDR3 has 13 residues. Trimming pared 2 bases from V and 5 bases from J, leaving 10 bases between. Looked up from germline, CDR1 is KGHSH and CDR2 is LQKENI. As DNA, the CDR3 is TGTGCCAGCTCACCAAGGAGGGTGGACGAGCAGTACTTC. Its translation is CASSPRRVDEQYF.

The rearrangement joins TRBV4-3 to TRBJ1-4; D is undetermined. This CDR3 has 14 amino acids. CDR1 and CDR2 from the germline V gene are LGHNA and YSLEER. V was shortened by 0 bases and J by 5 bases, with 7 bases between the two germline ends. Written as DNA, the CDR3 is TGCGCCAGCAGCCAAGATCCGGGGAATGAAAAACTGTTTTTT. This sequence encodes CASSQDPGNEKLFF.